This T cell receptor beta chain was profiled in a study of T cells in Graves' hyperthyroidism and ophthalmopathy. This clonotype was counted ten times or more. TCR beta CDR3 regions were amplified from RNA transcripts. A set of HTBI primers served as the primers for a first-round RT-PCR of the TCR CDR3. MiXCR was run by TCRdb on the multiplex PCR reads, yielding one entry per CDR3 protein. This table holds over 200,000 distinct CDR3 sequences, roughly 15% found once. Hyperthyroidism patients were newly diagnosed, had disease duration under 2 months, and were aged 18 to 65 years. Orbital computed tomography, thyroid ultrasound, serum thyroxine and TRAb, and clinical symptoms together informed the diagnoses. The blood sample dates from first hyperthyroidism diagnosis, preceding any ophthalmopathy symptoms. The TCR originated in a woman aged 40 to 50 with Graves' hyperthyroidism that later progressed to Graves' ophthalmopathy. Source material: blood.

Written as DNA, the CDR3 is TGTGCCAGCAGCCCCGGGACTATCTACGAGCAGTACTTC. Encoded protein: CASSPGTIYEQYF. The chain recombines TRBV27 with TRBJ2-7, with 7 bases lining up with TRBD2. Trimming at V came to 6 bases and at J to 3 bases, leaving 5 bases not matched to a gene. This CDR3 comprises 13 residues. CDR1 and CDR2 from the germline V gene are MNHEY and SMNVEV (reference sequence).